The T cell receptor (beta chain) described here comes from a study of blood T cell repertoires in COVID-19. In the authors' methods: Reference gene primer amplification in the assay estimated nucleated cell counts. Produced via immunoSEQ multiplex PCR; TCRdb's table is partial and in-frame only. The V and J calls and clone size come from that table; D and trimming were worked out from the DNA. The sample holds a few hundred thousand clones, approximately 83% seen once. Participants were aged about 18 to 90 years from around 25 US areas. Cohort placement rested on clinical history that participants reported themselves. The CDR3 loop spans 14 amino acids. In germline, CDR1 is MNHEY, CDR2 SVGAGI. V was clipped by 8 bases and J by 0 bases; unmatched bases: 5.

The sequencing sample was made of PBMCs or T cells enriched from blood (not recorded which). V usage is TRBV6-5 and J usage is TRBJ2-7; 9 nucleotides match TRBD1. This clonotype originated in a man aged 30-40 years who had recovered from COVID-19. Written as DNA, the CDR3 is TGTGCCAGCTATGGGACAGGGAGCTCCTACGAGCAGTACTTC. As protein: CASYGTGSSYEQYF.